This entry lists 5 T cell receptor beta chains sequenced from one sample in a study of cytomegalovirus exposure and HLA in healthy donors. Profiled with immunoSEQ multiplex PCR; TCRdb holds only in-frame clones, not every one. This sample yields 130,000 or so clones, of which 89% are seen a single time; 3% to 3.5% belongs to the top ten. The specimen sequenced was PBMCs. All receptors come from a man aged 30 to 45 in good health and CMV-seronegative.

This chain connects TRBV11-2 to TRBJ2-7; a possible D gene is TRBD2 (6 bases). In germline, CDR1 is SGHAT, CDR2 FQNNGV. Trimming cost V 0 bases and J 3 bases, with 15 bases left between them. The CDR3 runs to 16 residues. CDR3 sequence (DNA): TGTGCCAGCAGCTTAGATGCGGCAAGGGGACTCTACGAGCAGTACTTC. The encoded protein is CASSLDAARGLYEQYF.

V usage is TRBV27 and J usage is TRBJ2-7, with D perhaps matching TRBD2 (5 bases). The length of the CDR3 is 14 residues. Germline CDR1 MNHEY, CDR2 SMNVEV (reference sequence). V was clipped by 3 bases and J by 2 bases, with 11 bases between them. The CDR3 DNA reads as TGTGCCAGCAGTTTTAGGAGGTCAACCTACGAGCAGTACTTC. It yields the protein CASSFRRSTYEQYF.

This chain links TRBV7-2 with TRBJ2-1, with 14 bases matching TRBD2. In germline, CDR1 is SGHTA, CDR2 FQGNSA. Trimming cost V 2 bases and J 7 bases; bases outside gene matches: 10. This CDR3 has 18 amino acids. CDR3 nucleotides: TGTGCCAGCAGCTTAAGACTAGCGGGGGGGCAGGTTTGGAATGAGCAGTTCTTC. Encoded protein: CASSLRLAGGQVWNEQFF.

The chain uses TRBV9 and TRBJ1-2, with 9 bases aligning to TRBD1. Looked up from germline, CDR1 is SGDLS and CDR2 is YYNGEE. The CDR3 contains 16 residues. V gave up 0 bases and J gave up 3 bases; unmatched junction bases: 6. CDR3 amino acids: CASSVVDTGGYYGYTF. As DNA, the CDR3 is TGTGCCAGCAGCGTAGTAGATACAGGGGGCTACTATGGCTACACCTTC.

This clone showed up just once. The CDR3 DNA reads TGCGCCAGCAGCGTCTGGGACAGGGCCTCCGAGCAGTACTTC. It is translated as CASSVWDRASEQYF. The chain is built from TRBV4-1 and TRBJ2-7; 9 nucleotides align to TRBD1. This CDR3 spans 14 amino acids. The germline gives CDR1 MGHRA, CDR2 YSYEKL. J gave up 6 bases and V 5 bases, and 8 bases lay outside the gene matches.